The 6 T cell receptor beta chains listed next were all sequenced from one sample in a study of breast tumors, draining lymph nodes, adjacent tissues. TCRdb redid the calling of the multiplex PCR reads with MiXCR, one entry per CDR3 protein. The sample shows about 200,000 distinct CDR3 sequences, around 34% of them seen only once. Breast cancer patients provided tissue from their axillary draining lymph nodes. Sequencing used axillary lymph node tissue. Receptors originate from a female donor with breast cancer. Some clones in this sample may be carry-over from other donors' samples.

The CDR3 here is CASSQNWGVEQFF. The DNA of the CDR3 is TGTGCCAGCAGTCAAAACTGGGGAGTCGAGCAGTTCTTC. V and J are TRBV6-6 and TRBJ2-1, with D perhaps matching TRBD2 (5 bases). The CDR3 length is 13 residues. V was clipped by 5 bases and J by 10 bases, with 15 bases between them. CDR1 and CDR2 from the germline V gene are MNHNY and SVGAGI (reference sequence).

There are many counts of this clonotype. This chain uses TRBV20-1 with TRBJ2-1; weak D call: TRBD2 (6 bases). Per the germline V gene, CDR1 is DFQATT and CDR2 is SNEGSKA (reference sequence). The V and J ends lost 3 bases and 2 bases respectively, with 11 bases between them. There are 14 residues in the CDR3. The CDR3 nucleotides are TGCAGTGCTAGGGCGCTAGCGACCTACAATGAGCAGTTCTTC. It is translated as CSARALATYNEQFF.

The table lists this clonotype with many counts. The chain recombines TRBV9 with TRBJ1-2; D is perhaps TRBD1 (5 bases). CDR3 size: 14 residues. V shed 1 base and J shed 3 bases, with 10 bases lying between them. CDR1 is SGDLS, CDR2 YYNGEE, per germline. This CDR3 is CASSVSDRHYGYTF. For the CDR3, the DNA is TGTGCCAGCAGCGTAAGTGACAGACACTATGGCTACACCTTC.

This clonotype was seen ten or more times. The chain couples TRBV6-1 to TRBJ2-6; 11 positions match TRBD2. V lost 5 bases and J lost 0; bases outside the gene matches: 12. The germline CDR1 and CDR2 sequences are MNHNS and SASEGT. The CDR3 length is 20 residues. The CDR3 DNA sequence: TGTGCCAGCAGTCTCCGGCACGTAGCGGGAGGGCTCTCTGGGGCCAACGTCCTGACTTTC. This codes for CASSLRHVAGGLSGANVLTF.

As for this clonotype: A single base separates this from a much larger clone, so it may be a read error. V is TRBV11-3 and J is TRBJ2-7; D is unclear. CDR1 and CDR2 from the germline V gene are SGHNT and YENEEA. The CDR3 sequence is 13 residues long. The DNA of the CDR3 is TGTGCCAGCAGCTTAATTCTCTCCTCCGAGCAGTACTTC. This translates into CASSLILSSEQYF.

The rearrangement uses TRBV20-1 and TRBJ1-5, with TRBD1 matching over 11 bases. V dropped 2 bases and J dropped 7; count of bases not matched to a gene: 4. The CDR3 is 14 residues long. Looked up from germline, CDR1 is DFQATT and CDR2 is SNEGSKA (reference sequence). The CDR3 loop reads CSARSDRGLQPQHF. In DNA, the CDR3 is TGCAGTGCTAGATCGGACAGGGGGCTCCAGCCCCAGCATTTT.